The present T cell receptor (beta chain) was sequenced within a study of response to subunit inactivated influenza vaccine. Comment on this clonotype: Its matching antigen is unknown.

V shed 4 bases and J 6 bases; nucleotides not matched to a gene: 10. Germline V gene sequence: CDR1 SGHRS, CDR2 YFSETQ. The CDR3 contains 15 residues. Overall study findings and caveats: Authors suggested few new T cells are recruited by each seasonal influenza vaccination.

From the RT-PCR reads, TCRdb called clonotypes with MiXCR, one entry per CDR3 protein. The data show about 780,000 distinct CDR3 sequences, 15% to 20% seen once. Sequenced material: PBMCs from blood, taken around 5 days after vaccination. V usage is TRBV5-1 and J usage is TRBJ2-7, with 10 positions matching TRBD1. The TCR originated in a man between 50 and 59 years old who received an inactivated influenza vaccine. CDR3 amino acids: CASSLRQGAAGEQYF. The CDR3 DNA is TGCGCCAGCAGCCTAAGACAGGGGGCGGCGGGCGAGCAGTACTTC.